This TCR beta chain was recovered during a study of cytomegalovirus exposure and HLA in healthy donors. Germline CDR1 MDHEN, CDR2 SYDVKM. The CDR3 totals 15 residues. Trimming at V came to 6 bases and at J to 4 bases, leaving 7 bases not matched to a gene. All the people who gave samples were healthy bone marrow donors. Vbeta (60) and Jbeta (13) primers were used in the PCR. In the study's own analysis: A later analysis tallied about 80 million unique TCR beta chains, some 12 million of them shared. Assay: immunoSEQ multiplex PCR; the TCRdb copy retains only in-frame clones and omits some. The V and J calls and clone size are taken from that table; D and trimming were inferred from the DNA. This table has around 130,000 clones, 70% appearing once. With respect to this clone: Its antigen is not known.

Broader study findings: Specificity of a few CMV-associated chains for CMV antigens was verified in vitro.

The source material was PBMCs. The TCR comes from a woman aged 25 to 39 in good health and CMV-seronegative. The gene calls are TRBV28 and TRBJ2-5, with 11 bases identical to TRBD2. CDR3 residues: CASSGLAGHRETQYF. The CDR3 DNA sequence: TGTGCCAGCAGCGGACTAGCGGGCCACCGAGAGACCCAGTACTTC.